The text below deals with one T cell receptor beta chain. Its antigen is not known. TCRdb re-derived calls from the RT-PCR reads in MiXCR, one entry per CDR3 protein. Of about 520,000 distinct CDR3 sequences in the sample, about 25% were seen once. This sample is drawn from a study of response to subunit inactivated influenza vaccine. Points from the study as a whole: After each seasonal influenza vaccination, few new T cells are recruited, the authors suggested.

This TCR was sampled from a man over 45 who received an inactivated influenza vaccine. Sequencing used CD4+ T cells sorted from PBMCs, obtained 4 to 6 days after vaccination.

As DNA, the CDR3 is TGTGCCAGCAGTTCCTTGATCTACGAGCAGTACTTC. Translating it yields CASSSLIYEQYF. The chain employs TRBV12-3 or TRBV12-4 and TRBJ2-7; no clear D. Trimming took off 4 bases at V and 3 bases at J, with 7 bases between the two ends. This CDR3 has 12 residues.